The rows below give T cell receptor beta chains drawn from one sample of a study of T cells in Graves' hyperthyroidism and ophthalmopathy. TCRdb redid the calling of the multiplex PCR reads with MiXCR, one entry per CDR3 protein. The sample includes 300,000 to 500,000 distinct CDR3 sequences, about 14% seen only once; the top ten take 28%. Input material: blood. These receptors originate from a man in his fifties with Graves' ophthalmopathy. The conserved cysteine and the conserved F or W are not part of the CDR3 here. The order of the fields is CDR3 length, V gene, clone size, J gene, CDR3 protein. Some rows mark clone size as missing; the rest say once, few, many or name a class of expanded clone.

13	TRBV5-4	few	TRBJ2-3	ASRWEGSPTDTQY
14	TRBV7-3	-	TRBJ1-2	ASSTPPGRICDGYT
13	TRBV12-3/TRBV12-4	many	TRBJ2-5	ASIDGRWQGETQY
14	TRBV24-1	-	TRBJ2-3	ATSDPKGAYADTQY
15	TRBV4-3	once	TRBJ2-1	ASSQDAGTGGYNEQF
12	TRBV24-1	-	TRBJ1-1	ATSPTSGPTEAF
12	TRBV7-8	many	TRBJ2-1	ASSYPQGRNEQF
10	TRBV5-1	many	TRBJ2-1	ASSFWGNEQF
12	TRBV6-1	-	TRBJ1-1	ASSIGNMNTEAF
13	TRBV5-1	-	TRBJ2-2	ASSLVTTNTGELF
17	TRBV5-1	many	TRBJ2-6	ASSLVRDSGGSGANVLT
13	TRBV5-1	many	TRBJ2-3	ASSRNFRGTDTQY
13	TRBV18	many	TRBJ1-3	ASSPFWGIGNTIY
14	TRBV12-3/TRBV12-4	few	TRBJ2-1	ASSSSGRSSYNEQL
12	TRBV6-2/TRBV6-3	-	TRBJ2-4	ASMDRRAKNIQY
14	TRBV11-3	many	TRBJ2-5	ASSLDLREGLETQY
13	TRBV7-3	few	TRBJ2-1	ASSLMGGAYNEQS